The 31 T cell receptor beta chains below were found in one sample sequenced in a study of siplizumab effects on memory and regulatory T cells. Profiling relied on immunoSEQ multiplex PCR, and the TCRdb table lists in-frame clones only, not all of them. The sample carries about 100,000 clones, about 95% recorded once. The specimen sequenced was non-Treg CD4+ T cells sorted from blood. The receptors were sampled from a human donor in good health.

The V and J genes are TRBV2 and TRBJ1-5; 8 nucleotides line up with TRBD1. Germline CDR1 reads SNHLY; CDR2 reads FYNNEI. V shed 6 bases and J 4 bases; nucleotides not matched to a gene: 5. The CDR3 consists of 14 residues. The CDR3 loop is CASRTGVGNQPQHF. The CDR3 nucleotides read TGTGCCAGCAGGACAGGGGTTGGGAATCAGCCCCAGCATTTT.

Here the CDR3 reads CASSLRTTTGELFF. The CDR3 DNA follows: TGCGCCAGCAGCTTGCGGACTACTACCGGGGAGCTGTTTTTT. This chain connects TRBV5-1 to TRBJ2-2; possible D gene TRBD2, 6 bases. Germline CDR1 reads SGHRS; CDR2 reads YFSETQ. Trimming took 1 base from V and 5 from J, leaving 9 bases between them. The CDR3 covers 14 residues. The full variable domain, its missing parts supplied by reference TRBV5-1 and TRBJ2-2, is KAGVTQTPRYLIKTRGQQVTLSCSPISGHRSVSWYQQTPGQGLQFLFEYFSETQRNKGNFPGRFSGRQFSNSRSEMNVSTLELGDSALYLCASSLRTTTGELFFGEGSRLTVL.

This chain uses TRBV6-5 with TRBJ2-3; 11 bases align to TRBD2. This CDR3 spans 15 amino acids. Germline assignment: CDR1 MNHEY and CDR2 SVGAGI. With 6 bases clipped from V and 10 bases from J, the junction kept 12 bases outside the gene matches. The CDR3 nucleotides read TGTGCCAGCAGCCGAGGGACTAGCGGAGACCGTGCGCAGTATTTT. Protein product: CASSRGTSGDRAQYF.

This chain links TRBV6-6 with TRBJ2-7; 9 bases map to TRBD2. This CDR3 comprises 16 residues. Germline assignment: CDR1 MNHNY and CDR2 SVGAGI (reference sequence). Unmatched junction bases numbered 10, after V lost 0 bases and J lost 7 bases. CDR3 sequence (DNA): TGTGCCAGCAGTTACTCCCGAGATAGCGGGAGTGGGGAGCAGTACTTC. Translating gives CASSYSRDSGSGEQYF.

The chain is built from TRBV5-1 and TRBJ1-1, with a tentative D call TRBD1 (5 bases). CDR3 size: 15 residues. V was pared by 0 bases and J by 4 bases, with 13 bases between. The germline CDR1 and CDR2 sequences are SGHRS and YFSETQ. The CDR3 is CASSLGARGSTEAFF. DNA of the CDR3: TGCGCCAGCAGCTTGGGGGCAAGGGGTAGCACTGAAGCTTTCTTT. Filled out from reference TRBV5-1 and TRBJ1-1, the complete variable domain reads KAGVTQTPRYLIKTRGQQVTLSCSPISGHRSVSWYQQTPGQGLQFLFEYFSETQRNKGNFPGRFSGRQFSNSRSEMNVSTLELGDSALYLCASSLGARGSTEAFFGQGTRLTVV.

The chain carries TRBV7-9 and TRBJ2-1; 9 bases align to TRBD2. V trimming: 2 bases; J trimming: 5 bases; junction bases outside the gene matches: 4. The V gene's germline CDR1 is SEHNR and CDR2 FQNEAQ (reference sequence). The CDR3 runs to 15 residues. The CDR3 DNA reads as TGTGCCAGCAGCTTACGTAGCGGGAGAGACAATGAGCAGTTCTTC. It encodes CASSLRSGRDNEQFF.

For the CDR3, the DNA is TGCAGCGTTGCAGGGCAGGGTAGGGAAGCTTTCTTT. It yields the protein CSVAGQGREAFF. V is TRBV29-1 and J is TRBJ1-1, with a possible D match to TRBD1 (5 bases). The CDR3 is made up of 12 amino acids. CDR1 is SQVTM, CDR2 ANQGSEA, per germline. Between the trimmed V and J ends, which lost 4 bases and 8 bases, there was a span of 14 bases. Using reference TRBV29-1 and TRBJ1-1 for the parts outside the CDR3, the full variable domain is SAVISQKPSRDICQRGTSLTIQCQVDSQVTMMFWYRQQPGQSLTLIATANQGSEATYESGFVIDKFPISRPNLTFSTLTVSNMSPEDSSIYLCSVAGQGREAFFGQGTRLTVV.

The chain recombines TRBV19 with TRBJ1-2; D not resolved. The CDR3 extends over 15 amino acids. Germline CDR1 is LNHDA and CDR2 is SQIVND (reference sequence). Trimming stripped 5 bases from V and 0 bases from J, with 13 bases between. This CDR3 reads CASSVHSGSNYGYTF. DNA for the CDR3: TGTGCCAGTAGTGTTCACAGTGGGTCTAACTATGGCTACACCTTC.

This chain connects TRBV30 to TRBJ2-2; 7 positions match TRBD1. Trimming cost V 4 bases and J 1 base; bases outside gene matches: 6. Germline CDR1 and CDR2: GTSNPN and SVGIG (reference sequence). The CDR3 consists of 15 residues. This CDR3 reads CAWIVGQKNTGELFF. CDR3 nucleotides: TGTGCCTGGATTGTGGGACAGAAGAACACCGGGGAGCTGTTTTTT.

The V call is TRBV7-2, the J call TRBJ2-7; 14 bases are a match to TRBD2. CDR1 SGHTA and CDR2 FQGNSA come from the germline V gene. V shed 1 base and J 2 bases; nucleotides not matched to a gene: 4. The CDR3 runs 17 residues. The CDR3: CASSLEKTSGRAYEQYF. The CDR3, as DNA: TGTGCCAGCAGCTTAGAGAAGACTAGCGGGAGGGCCTACGAGCAGTACTTC.

The CDR3 region has the DNA TGTGCCAGCAATTCCGGCCACCGGAGCAATCAGCCCCAGCATTTT. It codes for CASNSGHRSNQPQHF. V is TRBV6-1 and J is TRBJ1-5; D unresolved. The CDR3 totals 15 residues. CDR1 and CDR2 (germline): MNHNS, SASEGT. V was shortened by 7 bases and J by 1 base, with 14 bases between the two germline ends.

DNA of the CDR3: TGCGCCAGCAGCCAAGATGGGACTAGCTACTACGAGCAGTACTTC. Its protein is CASSQDGTSYYEQYF. This sequence joins TRBV4-1 and TRBJ2-7; 9 nucleotides agree with TRBD2. The CDR3 has 15 amino acids. V dropped 0 bases and J dropped 3; count of bases not matched to a gene: 3. CDR1 MGHRA and CDR2 YSYEKL come from the germline V gene.

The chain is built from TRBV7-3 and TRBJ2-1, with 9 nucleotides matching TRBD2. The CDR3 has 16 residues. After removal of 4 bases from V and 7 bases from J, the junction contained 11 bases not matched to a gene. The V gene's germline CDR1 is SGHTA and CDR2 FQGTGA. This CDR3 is CASSSIAGVRTNEQFF. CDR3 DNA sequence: TGTGCCAGCAGCTCCATAGCGGGAGTACGAACTAATGAGCAGTTCTTC.

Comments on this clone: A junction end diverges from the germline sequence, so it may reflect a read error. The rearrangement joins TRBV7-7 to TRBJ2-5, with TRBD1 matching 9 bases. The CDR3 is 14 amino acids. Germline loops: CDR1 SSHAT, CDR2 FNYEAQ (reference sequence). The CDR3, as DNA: TGTGCTAGCAGCTCGGGACAGGGAATCGGGACCCAGTACTTC. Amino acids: CASSSGQGIGTQYF. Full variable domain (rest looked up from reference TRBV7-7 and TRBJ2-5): GAGVSQSPRYKVTKRGQDVTLRCDPISSHATLYWYQQALGQGPEFLTYFNYEAQPDKSGLPSDRFSAERPEGSISTLTIQRTEQRDSAMYRCASSSGQGIGTQYFGPGTRLLVL.

The CDR3 region has the DNA TGTGCCAGCAGCCTAGGAAAGGAAGGCACTGAAGCTTTCTTT. The encoded protein is CASSLGKEGTEAFF. The V gene is TRBV7-9, the J gene TRBJ1-1; D remains unclear. This CDR3 spans 14 amino acids. Per germline, CDR1 SEHNR and CDR2 FQNEAQ (reference sequence). V shed 5 bases and J shed 4 bases, with 14 bases lying between them.

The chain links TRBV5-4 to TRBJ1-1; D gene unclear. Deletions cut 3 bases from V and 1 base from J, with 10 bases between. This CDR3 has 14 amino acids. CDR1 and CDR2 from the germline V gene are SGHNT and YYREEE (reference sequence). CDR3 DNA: TGTGCCAGCAGCTCGACCGGACCGAACACTGAAGCTTTCTTT. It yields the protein CASSSTGPNTEAFF.

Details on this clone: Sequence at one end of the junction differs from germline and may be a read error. This CDR3 reads CASSVEGPQGSLSF. CDR3 DNA: TGCGCCAGCAGTGTAGAAGGACCACAGGGATCACTTAGCTTC. This sequence joins TRBV5-1 and TRBJ1-2; D may be TRBD1 (6 bases). CDR3 size: 14 residues. In germline, CDR1 is SGHRS, CDR2 YFSETQ.

CDR3 DNA sequence: TGTGCCAGCTCACCCAGCGCCCGCACAGATACGCAGTATTTT. Translation: CASSPSARTDTQYF. This sequence joins TRBV18 and TRBJ2-3; D remains ambiguous. V lost 3 bases, J lost 1 base, and 8 bases lay in between. The length of the CDR3 is 14 residues. CDR1 and CDR2 (germline): KGHSH, LQKENI. The whole variable domain, filled in from reference TRBV18 and TRBJ2-3, reads NAGVMQNPRHLVRRRGQEARLRCSPMKGHSHVYWYRQLPEEGLKFMVYLQKENIIDESGMPKERFSAEFPKEGPSILRIQQVVRGDSAAYFCASSPSARTDTQYFGPGTRLTVL.

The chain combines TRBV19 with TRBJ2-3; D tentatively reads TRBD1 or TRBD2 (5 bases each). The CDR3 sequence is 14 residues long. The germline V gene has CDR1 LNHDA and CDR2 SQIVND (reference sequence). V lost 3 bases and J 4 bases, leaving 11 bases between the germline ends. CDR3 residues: CASSIQGVPDTQYF. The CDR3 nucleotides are TGTGCCAGTAGTATCCAGGGAGTCCCAGATACGCAGTATTTT.

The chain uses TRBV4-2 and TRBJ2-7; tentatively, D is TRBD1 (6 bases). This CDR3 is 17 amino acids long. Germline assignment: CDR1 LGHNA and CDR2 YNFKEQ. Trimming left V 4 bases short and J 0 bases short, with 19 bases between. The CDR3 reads CASSLGERRDNSYEQYF. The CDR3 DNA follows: TGTGCCAGCAGCCTCGGCGAGCGAAGGGACAACTCCTACGAGCAGTACTTC.

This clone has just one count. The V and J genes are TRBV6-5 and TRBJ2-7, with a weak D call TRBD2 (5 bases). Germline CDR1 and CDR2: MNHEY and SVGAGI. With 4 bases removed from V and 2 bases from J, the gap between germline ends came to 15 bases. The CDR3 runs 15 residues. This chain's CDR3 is CASSLYRTVTYEQYF. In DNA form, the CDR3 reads TGTGCCAGCAGTTTATACCGGACTGTAACCTACGAGCAGTACTTC.

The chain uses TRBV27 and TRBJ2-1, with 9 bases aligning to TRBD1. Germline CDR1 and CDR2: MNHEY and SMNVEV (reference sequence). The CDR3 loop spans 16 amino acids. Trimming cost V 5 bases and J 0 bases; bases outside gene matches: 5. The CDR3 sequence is CASSDPGQGSYNEQFF. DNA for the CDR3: TGTGCCAGCAGTGACCCGGGACAGGGCTCCTACAATGAGCAGTTCTTC.

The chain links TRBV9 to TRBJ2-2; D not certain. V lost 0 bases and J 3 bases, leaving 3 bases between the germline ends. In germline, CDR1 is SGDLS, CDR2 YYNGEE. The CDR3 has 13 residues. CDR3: CASSVGDTGELFF. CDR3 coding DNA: TGTGCCAGCAGCGTAGGGGACACCGGGGAGCTGTTTTTT.

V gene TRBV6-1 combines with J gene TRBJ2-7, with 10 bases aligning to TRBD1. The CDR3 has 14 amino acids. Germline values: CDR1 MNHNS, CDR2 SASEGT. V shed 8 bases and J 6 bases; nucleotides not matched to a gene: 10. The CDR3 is CASHQKDRGGEQYF. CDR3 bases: TGTGCCAGCCATCAGAAGGACAGGGGGGGCGAGCAGTACTTC.

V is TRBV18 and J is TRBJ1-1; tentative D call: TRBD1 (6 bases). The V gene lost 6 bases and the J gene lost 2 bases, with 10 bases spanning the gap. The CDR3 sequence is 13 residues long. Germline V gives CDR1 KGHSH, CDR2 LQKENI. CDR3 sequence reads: CASSEGQNTEAFF. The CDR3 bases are TGTGCCAGCTCGGAGGGACAAAACACTGAAGCTTTCTTT.

The CDR3 is CASSYSGVASTYEQYF. CDR3 nucleotides: TGTGCCAGCAGTTACTCTGGGGTAGCCTCAACCTACGAGCAGTACTTC. V and J are TRBV6-5 and TRBJ2-7, with D hard to call. Germline CDR1 is MNHEY and CDR2 is SVGAGI. The CDR3 length is 16 residues. The V gene lost 0 bases and the J gene lost 2 bases, with 14 bases spanning the gap.

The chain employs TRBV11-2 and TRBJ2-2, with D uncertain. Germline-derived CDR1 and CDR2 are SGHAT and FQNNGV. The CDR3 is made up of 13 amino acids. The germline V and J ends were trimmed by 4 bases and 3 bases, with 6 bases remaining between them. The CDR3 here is CASSSTHTGELFF. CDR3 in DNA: TGTGCCAGCAGCTCGACCCACACCGGGGAGCTGTTTTTT.

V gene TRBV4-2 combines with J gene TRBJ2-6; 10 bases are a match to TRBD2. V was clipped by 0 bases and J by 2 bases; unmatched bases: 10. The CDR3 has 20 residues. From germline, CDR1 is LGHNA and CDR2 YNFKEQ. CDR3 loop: CASSQDEGLAGEPGANVLTF. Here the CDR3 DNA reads TGTGCCAGCAGCCAAGATGAGGGGCTAGCGGGAGAACCTGGGGCCAACGTCCTGACTTTC.

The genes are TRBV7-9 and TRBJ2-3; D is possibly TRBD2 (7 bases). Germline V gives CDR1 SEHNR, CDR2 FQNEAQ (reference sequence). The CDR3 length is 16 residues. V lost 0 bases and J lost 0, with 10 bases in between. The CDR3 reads CASSLAAGASTDTQYF. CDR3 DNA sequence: TGTGCCAGCAGCTTAGCGGCGGGGGCCAGCACAGATACGCAGTATTTT. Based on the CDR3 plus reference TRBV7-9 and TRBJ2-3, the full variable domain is DTGVSQNPRHKITKRGQNVTFRCDPISEHNRLYWYRQTLGQGPEFLTYFQNEAQLEKSRLLSDRFSAERPKGSFSTLEIQRTEQGDSAMYLCASSLAAGASTDTQYFGPGTRLTVL.

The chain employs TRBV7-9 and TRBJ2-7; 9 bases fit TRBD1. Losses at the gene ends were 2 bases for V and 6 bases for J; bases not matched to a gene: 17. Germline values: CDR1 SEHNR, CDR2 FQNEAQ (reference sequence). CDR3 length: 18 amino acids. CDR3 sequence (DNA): TGTGCCAGCAGCTTAAGCCTCCCTATTCGGACAGGGGTGGGCGAGCAGTACTTC. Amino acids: CASSLSLPIRTGVGEQYF.

In DNA, the CDR3 is TGCGCCAGCAGCACCAGGACAGGGGGCAACTATGGCTACACCTTC. Translating gives CASSTRTGGNYGYTF. The chain couples TRBV5-1 to TRBJ1-2; 11 nucleotides match TRBD1. The CDR3 runs to 15 residues. After removal of 4 bases from V and 2 bases from J, the junction contained 4 bases not matched to a gene. CDR1 is SGHRS and CDR2 is YFSETQ in the germline V gene.